This T cell receptor (beta chain) was identified in a study of T cell responses to AZD1222 COVID-19 vaccine. Study-level findings and limits: Donors were largely white British and mainly female; clonal diversity was possibly underestimated.

The CDR3 is 13 residues long. The germline gives CDR1 LGHDT, CDR2 YNNKEL (reference sequence). V lost 4 bases to trimming and J lost 0 bases, with 5 bases between them. This clone has just one count. The antigen is unknown. The protocol was immunoSEQ multiplex PCR, while the TCRdb copy is restricted to in-frame clones and leaves out a portion. The sample carries around 160,000 clones, under 95% recorded once. The receptor comes from an adult who received the AZD1222 COVID-19 vaccine. This specimen consisted of peripheral blood, obtained 28 days after the second AZD1222 dose. The genes are TRBV3-1 (or the pseudogene TRBV3-2) and TRBJ2-3; no reliable D call. CDR3 in DNA: TGTGCCAGCAGCCCCGACAGCACAGATACGCAGTATTTT. Translated: CASSPDSTDTQYF.